The 21 T cell receptor beta chains listed next were all sequenced from one sample in a study of glioma-infiltrating T cells after dendritic cell vaccination. Sequencing used immunoSEQ multiplex PCR; TCRdb keeps in-frame clones, though not all of them. The repertoire includes approximately 62,000 clones, 86% of them detected once, and 11% sits in the top ten. Time point indicated: after dendritic cell vaccination, including at tumor progression/relapse. This material consisted of blood, taken after dendritic cell vaccination. Receptors originate from a human donor with glioblastoma.

This sequence joins TRBV5-4 and TRBJ2-5; TRBD1 agrees at 11 bases. This CDR3 contains 16 residues. J was trimmed by 11 bases and V by 2 bases; bases with no gene match: 14. CDR1 SGHNT and CDR2 YYREEE come from the germline V gene (reference sequence). CDR3 sequence: CASSFRTGGQPMEQYF. The CDR3 coding sequence is TGTGCCAGCAGCTTCCGGACAGGGGGCCAACCCATGGAGCAGTACTTC. Full variable domain (remainder filled in from reference TRBV5-4 and TRBJ2-5): ETGVTQSPTHLIKTRGQQVTLRCSSQSGHNTVSWYQQALGQGPQFIFQYYREEENGRGNFPPRFSGLQFPNYSSELNVNALELDDSALYLCASSFRTGGQPMEQYFGPGTRLLVL.

The V and J genes are TRBV30 and TRBJ2-4; tentatively, D is TRBD1 (6 bases). V was clipped by 2 bases and J by 3 bases, with 11 bases between them. The CDR3 length is 14 residues. Germline V gene data show CDR1 as GTSNPN and CDR2 as SVGIG (reference sequence). The CDR3: CAWSPGQFKNIQYF. As DNA, the CDR3 is TGTGCCTGGAGTCCCGGACAGTTCAAAAACATTCAGTACTTC.

This clone appeared once. The rearrangement uses TRBV5-3 and TRBJ2-3; maybe TRBD1 (5 bases). TRBV5-3 is an open reading frame whose function is uncertain. V lost 8 bases, J lost 5 bases, and 21 bases lay in between. The CDR3 length is 15 residues. Here the CDR3 reads CASSALWTMEDTQYF. CDR3 sequence (DNA): TGTGCCAGCAGCGCCCTCTGGACAATGGAAGATACGCAGTATTTT.

The table lists this clone with a count of one. This chain uses TRBV13 with TRBJ2-7; TRBD2 matches 10 bases. Germline trimming cut 2 bases from V and 4 bases from J; bases unmatched to any gene: 2. Germline CDR1 reads PRHDT; CDR2 reads FYEKMQ (reference sequence). The CDR3 is made up of 14 amino acids. The CDR3 sequence: CASSLMTSGYEQYF. CDR3 bases: TGTGCCAGCAGCTTAATGACTAGCGGGTACGAGCAGTACTTC.

The chain joins TRBV19 to TRBJ1-5, with 8 bases that match TRBD1. The CDR3 loop spans 15 amino acids. CDR1 LNHDA and CDR2 SQIVND come from the germline V gene (reference sequence). Trimming took 3 bases from V and 5 from J; bases not matched to a gene: 6. CDR3 sequence (DNA): TGTGCCAGTAGTATTGAACAGGGGGGGCATCAGCCCCAGCATTTT. As protein: CASSIEQGGHQPQHF.

The chain recombines TRBV9 with TRBJ1-2; 7 nucleotides align to TRBD1. Germline V gene sequence: CDR1 SGDLS, CDR2 YYNGEE. The CDR3 contains 16 residues. J was trimmed by 3 bases and V by 0 bases; bases with no gene match: 8. CDR3: CASSVDRGLADYGYTF. For the CDR3, the DNA is TGTGCCAGCAGCGTAGACAGGGGATTGGCGGACTATGGCTACACCTTC.

This chain connects TRBV19 to TRBJ1-6, with TRBD1 matching 8 bases. Germline CDR1 LNHDA, CDR2 SQIVND (reference sequence). Trimming at V came to 6 bases and at J to 7 bases, leaving 11 bases not matched to a gene. CDR3 length: 16 amino acids. For the CDR3, the DNA is TGTGCCAGTAGCCTTATCTCGGACAGGGTGAATTCACCCCTCCACTTT. Its protein is CASSLISDRVNSPLHF.

The chain carries TRBV27 and TRBJ2-1; a weak D match, TRBD1 (6 bases). Trimming left V 7 bases short and J 9 bases short, with 13 bases between. Germline CDR1 reads MNHEY; CDR2 reads SMNVEV (reference sequence). The CDR3 extends over 12 amino acids. The CDR3 coding sequence is TGTGCCAGCAACAACAGGGTAGGTGAGCAGTTCTTC. It translates to CASNNRVGEQFF.

This clone was detected a few times. The rearrangement joins TRBV14 to TRBJ2-5; D uncertain. V was clipped by 0 bases and J by 0 bases, with 8 bases between them. Germline CDR1 SGHDN, CDR2 FVKESK. The CDR3 is 15 residues long. DNA of the CDR3: TGTGCCAGCAGCCAAGATTACAGTAACCAAGAGACCCAGTACTTC. Residues: CASSQDYSNQETQYF.

The genes are TRBV14 and TRBJ1-1; 9 nucleotides align to TRBD1. Germline V gene lookup returns CDR1 SGHDN and CDR2 FVKESK. The CDR3 totals 16 residues. V lost 1 base to trimming and J lost 5 bases; unmatched junction nucleotides: 8. The CDR3 region is CASSQGYNRGLTEAFF. For the CDR3, the DNA is TGTGCCAGCAGCCAAGGATACAACAGGGGGCTTACTGAAGCTTTCTTT. The full variable domain, completed using reference TRBV14 and TRBJ1-1, is EAGVTQFPSHSVIEKGQTVTLRCDPISGHDNLYWYRRVMGKEIKFLLHFVKESKQDESGMPNNRFLAERTGGTYSTLKVQPAELEDSGVYFCASSQGYNRGLTEAFFGQGTRLTVV.

The V and J genes are TRBV7-9 and TRBJ2-1; weak D call: TRBD1 (6 bases). Trimming cost V 5 bases and J 10 bases, with 21 bases left between them. Germline V gene lookup returns CDR1 SEHNR and CDR2 FQNEAQ (reference sequence). The CDR3 consists of 15 residues. This chain's CDR3 is CASSHLRGQPGEQFF. CDR3 DNA sequence: TGTGCCAGCAGCCACCTCCGCGGACAGCCCGGGGAGCAGTTCTTC.

This chain joins TRBV5-6 and TRBJ2-7, with TRBD2 identical over 9 bases. With V trimmed by 3 bases and J by 5 bases, 15 bases remained unmatched. The germline V gene has CDR1 SGHDT and CDR2 YYEEEE. The CDR3 is 17 residues long. CDR3 sequence (DNA): TGTGCCAGCAGCTCGGCCCTGGGTGCGGGGGGGCTTGACGAGCAGTACTTC. Translation: CASSSALGAGGLDEQYF.

The CDR3 nucleotides are TGTGCCAGCACTCCCGACAGGGGGGGAACTGAAGCTTTCTTT. Translated, it gives CASTPDRGGTEAFF. J is TRBJ1-1 and V is TRBV7-9; 9 bases match TRBD1. Germline V gene data show CDR1 as SEHNR and CDR2 as FQNEAQ (reference sequence). Trimming took 7 bases from V and 5 from J; bases not matched to a gene: 8. The CDR3 extends over 14 amino acids.

The chain links TRBV4-1 to TRBJ1-3; weak D call: TRBD1 (6 bases). CDR1 MGHRA and CDR2 YSYEKL come from the germline V gene. The CDR3 sequence is 19 residues long. V was pared by 0 bases and J by 0 bases, with 18 bases between. In DNA, the CDR3 is TGCGCCAGCAGCCAAGATTTTAGGACAGCCATCCTCTCTGGAAACACCATATATTTT. Its protein is CASSQDFRTAILSGNTIYF.

The chain combines TRBV9 with TRBJ1-6; 9 bases are a match to TRBD1. Germline trimming cut 2 bases from V and 9 bases from J; bases unmatched to any gene: 12. The CDR3 is 17 amino acids. CDR1 is SGDLS and CDR2 is YYNGEE in the germline V gene. The CDR3 DNA reads as TGTGCCAGCAGCGTCTTACCTAACAGGGGGCAAAGTTCACCCCTCCACTTT. Protein: CASSVLPNRGQSSPLHF.

V usage is TRBV6-1 and J usage is TRBJ2-2; 7 bases fit TRBD2. The CDR3 contains 12 residues. Per the germline V gene, CDR1 is MNHNS and CDR2 is SASEGT. The J segment lost 5 bases and the V segment lost 11 bases, leaving 5 bases of the junction unmatched. CDR3 bases: TGTGCCGTGGGGGGGGTGACCGGGGAGCTGTTTTTT. It specifies CAVGGVTGELFF.

This clone was seen more than once but under ten times. The genes are TRBV15 and TRBJ2-1; 7 bases are shared with TRBD1. Germline CDR1 is LNHNV and CDR2 is YYDKDF (reference sequence). This CDR3 comprises 16 residues. V gave up 3 bases and J gave up 1 base; unmatched junction bases: 6. The CDR3 spells CATSRYGQVSYNEQFF. The CDR3 nucleotides are TGTGCCACCAGCAGGTACGGACAGGTTTCCTACAATGAGCAGTTCTTC.

Here the CDR3 reads CASSYSNDRLGNTIYF. In nucleotides, the CDR3 is TGTGCCAGCAGTTACTCGAATGACAGATTGGGAAACACCATATATTTT. The V call is TRBV6-5, the J call TRBJ1-3; weak D call: TRBD1 (5 bases). The CDR3 spans 16 residues. Trimming left V 0 bases short and J 4 bases short, with 13 bases between. Per germline, CDR1 MNHEY and CDR2 SVGAGI.

V and J are TRBV7-6 and TRBJ1-1, with 9 positions matching TRBD1. The CDR3 is made up of 16 amino acids. The germline CDR1 and CDR2 sequences are SGHVS and FNYEAQ. The junction had 7 bases not matched to a gene; V was cut back by 2 bases and J by 3 bases. CDR3 bases: TGTGCCAGCAGCTTACCGACAGGGGGATTTCACACTGAAGCTTTCTTT. Protein product: CASSLPTGGFHTEAFF.

This chain uses TRBV19 with TRBJ2-3; 11 nucleotides match TRBD1. V lost 7 bases to trimming and J lost 7 bases; unmatched junction nucleotides: 7. CDR1 and CDR2 from the germline V gene are LNHDA and SQIVND (reference sequence). CDR3 length: 14 amino acids. CDR3 nucleotides: TGTGCCAGTAAAGGACAGGGGGCGCGGAATACGCAGTATTTT. This sequence encodes CASKGQGARNTQYF.

Of note for this clone: One junction end disagrees with the germline gene, perhaps due to a read error. Other DNA sequences in the same sample also yield this CDR3. The rearrangement links TRBV7-2 to TRBJ1-6; no reliable D call. The CDR3 covers 14 residues. Per the germline V gene, CDR1 is SGHTA and CDR2 is FQGNSA. The CDR3 nucleotides are TGTGCCAGCAGCTCTGTCGTGAGGAATTCCCCCCTCCACTTT. Translating it yields CASSSVVRNSPLHF.